The source of this T cell receptor beta chain is a study of T cell responses to AZD1222 COVID-19 vaccine. J lost 5 bases, V lost 2 bases, and 2 bases had no gene match. Germline V gene lookup returns CDR1 MDHEN and CDR2 SYDVKM. The CDR3 is made up of 15 amino acids. Produced via immunoSEQ multiplex PCR; TCRdb's table is partial and in-frame only. The sample has 86,000 or so clones, under 95% seen once. This TCR derives from an adult who received the AZD1222 COVID-19 vaccine. V is TRBV28 and J is TRBJ1-6; 8 bases are shared with TRBD1. Here the sequenced sample was peripheral blood, taken 28 days after the second AZD1222 dose. The chain's CDR3 is CASSLEQGDNSPLHF. For the CDR3, the DNA is TGTGCCAGCAGTTTAGAACAGGGGGATAATTCACCCCTCCACTTT.